The sequence of this T cell receptor (beta chain) was determined in a study of T cell repertoires in cytomegalovirus infection. On the study more broadly: Public TCR beta signatures provided an indication of both CMV infection and a matching HLA type. Study-level results: Dominating the ex vivo response were HLA-C-restricted CMV-specific TCR beta clonotypes. CMV carriers with the relevant HLA were identified by cumulative public TCR beta family frequency.

The trim removed 5 bases at V and 7 bases at J, leaving 7 bases unmatched. The CDR3 is made up of 15 amino acids. Details on this clonotype: The antigen remains unidentified.

TCRdb reprocessed the reads with MiXCR, giving one entry per CDR3 protein. Here the sample spans some 700,000 distinct CDR3 sequences, 35% to 40% being singletons. The receptor comes from a human donor in good health (CMV status not recorded). Some clones in this sample may be carry-over from other donors' samples. The sequenced material came from PBMCs. The chain uses TRBV12-3 or TRBV12-4 and TRBJ1-3, with TRBD1 identical over 11 bases. CDR3 amino acids: CASSDFGTGGNTIYF. The CDR3 DNA reads as TGTGCCAGCAGTGACTTCGGGACAGGGGGGAACACCATATATTTT.